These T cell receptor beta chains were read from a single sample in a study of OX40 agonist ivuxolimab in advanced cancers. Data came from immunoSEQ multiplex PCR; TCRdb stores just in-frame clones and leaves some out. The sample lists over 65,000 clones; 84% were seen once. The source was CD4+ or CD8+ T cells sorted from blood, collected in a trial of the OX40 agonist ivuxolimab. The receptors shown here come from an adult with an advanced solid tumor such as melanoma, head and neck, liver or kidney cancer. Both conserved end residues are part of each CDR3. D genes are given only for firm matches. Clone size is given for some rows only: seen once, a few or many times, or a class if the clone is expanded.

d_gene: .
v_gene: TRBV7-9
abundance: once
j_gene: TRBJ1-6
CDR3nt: TGTGCCAGCAGCTTTACAGGGAGAAATTCACCCCTCCACTTT
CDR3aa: CASSFTGRNSPLHF

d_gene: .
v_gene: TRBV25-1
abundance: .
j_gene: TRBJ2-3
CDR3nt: TGTGCCAGCAGTGAATTAAACCCCGGGGCCACAGATACGCAGTATTTT
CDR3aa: CASSELNPGATDTQYF

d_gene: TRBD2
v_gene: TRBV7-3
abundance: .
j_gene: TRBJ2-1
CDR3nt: TGTGCCAGCAGCCGGGGGGGCCCCTCCTACAATGAGCAGTTCTTC
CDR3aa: CASSRGGPSYNEQFF

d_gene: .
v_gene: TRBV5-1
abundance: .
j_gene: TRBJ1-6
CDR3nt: TGCGCCAGCAGCTGGGGAGACCTACTATCCGAGAATTCACCCCTCCACTTT
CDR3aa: CASSWGDLLSENSPLHF

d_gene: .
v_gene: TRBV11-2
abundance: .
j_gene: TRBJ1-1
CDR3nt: TGTGCCAGCAGCTTAGTCAGGGCCACTGAAGCTTTCTTT
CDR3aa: CASSLVRATEAFF

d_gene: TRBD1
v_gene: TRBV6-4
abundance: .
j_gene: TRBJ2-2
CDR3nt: TGTGCCAGCAGTCCGGGACAGGGGAACACCGGGGAGCTGTTTTTT
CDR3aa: CASSPGQGNTGELFF

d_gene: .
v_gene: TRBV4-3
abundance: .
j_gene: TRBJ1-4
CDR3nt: TGCGCCAGCAGCCAAGATCTCTTGGGCAGACCAACTAATGAAAAACTGTTTTTT
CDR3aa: CASSQDLLGRPTNEKLFF

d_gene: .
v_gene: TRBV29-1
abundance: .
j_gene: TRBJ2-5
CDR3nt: TGCAGCGTTGAAAAGGAAATGGGAGAGACCCAGTACTTC
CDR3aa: CSVEKEMGETQYF

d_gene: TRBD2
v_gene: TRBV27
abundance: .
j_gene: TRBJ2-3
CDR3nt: TGTGCCAGCAGTTTAGTTGGCGGGAGGTCTACGCAGTATTTT
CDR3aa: CASSLVGGRSTQYF

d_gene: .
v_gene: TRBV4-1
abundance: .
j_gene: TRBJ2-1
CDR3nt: TGCGCCAGCAGCCAAGCGACTAGTTTCTCCTACAATGAGCAGTTCTTC
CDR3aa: CASSQATSFSYNEQFF

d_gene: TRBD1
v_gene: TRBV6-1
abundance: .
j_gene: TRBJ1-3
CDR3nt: TGTGCCAGCAGTCCCAGGGGGAGTTCTGGAAACACCATATATTTT
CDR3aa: CASSPRGSSGNTIYF

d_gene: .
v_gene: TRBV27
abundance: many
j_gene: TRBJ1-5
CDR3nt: TGTGCCAGCAGTTTATCGAGGCCCACCCATCAGCCCCAGCATTTT
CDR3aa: CASSLSRPTHQPQHF

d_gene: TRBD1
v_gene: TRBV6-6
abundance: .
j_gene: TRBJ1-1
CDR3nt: TGTGCCAGCAGTTACGGGACAGGGGTAGGGAACACTGAAGCTTTCTTT
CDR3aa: CASSYGTGVGNTEAFF

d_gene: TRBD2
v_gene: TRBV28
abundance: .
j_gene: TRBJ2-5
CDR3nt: TGTGCCAGCAGTTCCCTCGGACTAGCGGGGGTGGAGACCCAGTACTTC
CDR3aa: CASSSLGLAGVETQYF

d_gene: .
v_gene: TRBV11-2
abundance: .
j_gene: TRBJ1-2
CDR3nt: TGTGCCAGCAGCTTAGAAAGGCAGACCAGCGGCTACACCTTC
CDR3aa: CASSLERQTSGYTF

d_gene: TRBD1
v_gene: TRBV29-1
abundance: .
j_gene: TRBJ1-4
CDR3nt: TGCAGCGTTACCCGGACAGGTTTAAATGAAAAACTGTTTTTT
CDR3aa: CSVTRTGLNEKLFF

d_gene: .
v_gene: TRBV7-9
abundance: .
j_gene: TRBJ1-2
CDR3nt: TGTGCCAGCAGCTTGACGAACGGGGGTAGACTCTTC
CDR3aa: CASSLTNGGRLF

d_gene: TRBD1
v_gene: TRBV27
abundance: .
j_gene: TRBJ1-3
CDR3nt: TGTGCCAGCAGTCCCCGCGGACAGGGGAGGGGAAACACCATATATTTT
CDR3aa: CASSPRGQGRGNTIYF

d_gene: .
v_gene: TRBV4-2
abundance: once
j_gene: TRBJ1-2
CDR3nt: TGTGCCAGCAGCGCAGGGGCGGGGCAGGGTTATGGCTACACCTTC
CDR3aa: CASSAGAGQGYGYTF

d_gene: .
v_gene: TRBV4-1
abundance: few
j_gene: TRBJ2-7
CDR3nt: TGCGCCAGCAGCGTCCTGGGGGCGTCCTACGAGCAGTACTTC
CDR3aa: CASSVLGASYEQYF

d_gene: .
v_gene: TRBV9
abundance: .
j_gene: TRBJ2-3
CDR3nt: TGTGCCAGCAGCCCAGGGGGGCGAGATACGCAGTATTTT
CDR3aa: CASSPGGRDTQYF

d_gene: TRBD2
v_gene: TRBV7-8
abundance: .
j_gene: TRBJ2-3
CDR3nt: TGTGCCAGCAGCTTCGCGCGGGAGACAGATACGCAGTATTTT
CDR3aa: CASSFARETDTQYF

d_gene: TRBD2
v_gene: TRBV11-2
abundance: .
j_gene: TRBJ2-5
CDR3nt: TGTGCCAGCAGCTGGGGGGGGGAGACCCAGTACTTC
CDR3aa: CASSWGGETQYF

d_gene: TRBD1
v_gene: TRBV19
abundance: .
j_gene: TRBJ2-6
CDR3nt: TGTGCCAGTTACGGGACAGGGTTTGGGGCCAACGTCCTGACTTTC
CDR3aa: CASYGTGFGANVLTF

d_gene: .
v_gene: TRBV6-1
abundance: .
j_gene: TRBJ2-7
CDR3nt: TGTGCCAGCAGTGGGCAGCGCTACGAGCAGTACTTC
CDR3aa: CASSGQRYEQYF

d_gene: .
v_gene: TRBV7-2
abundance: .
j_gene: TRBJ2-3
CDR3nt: TGTGCCAGCAGCTTAGGATTAGGTGGGGGGGCCAGAGATACGCAGTATTTT
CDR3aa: CASSLGLGGGARDTQYF

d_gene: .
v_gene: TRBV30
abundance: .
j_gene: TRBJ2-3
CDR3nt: TGTGCCTGGAGTGTCGGGGCAGCGGATGAAGGAGATACGCAGTATTTT
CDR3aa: CAWSVGAADEGDTQYF

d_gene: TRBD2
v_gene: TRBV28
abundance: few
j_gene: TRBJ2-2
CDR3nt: TGTGCCAGCAGTCCCGGGGGGGGGAACACCGGGGAGCTGTTTTTT
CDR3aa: CASSPGGGNTGELFF

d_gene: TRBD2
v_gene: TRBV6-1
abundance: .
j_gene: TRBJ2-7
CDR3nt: TGTGCCAGCAGTGAAGCTGCACTAGCGAACCCCTACGAGCAGTACTTC
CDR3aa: CASSEAALANPYEQYF

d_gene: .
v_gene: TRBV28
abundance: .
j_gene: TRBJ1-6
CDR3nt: TGTGCCAGCAGGTACCACAACAGGAATTCACCCCTCCACTTT
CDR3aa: CASRYHNRNSPLHF

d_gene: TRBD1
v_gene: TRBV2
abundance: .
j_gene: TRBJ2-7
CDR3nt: TGTGCCAGCAGGGACAGGACGATCGGGCGCGAGCAGTACTTC
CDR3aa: CASRDRTIGREQYF

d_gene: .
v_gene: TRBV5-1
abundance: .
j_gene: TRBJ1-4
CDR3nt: TGCGCCAGCAGCTTGAATAATGAAAAACTGTTTTTT
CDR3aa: CASSLNNEKLFF

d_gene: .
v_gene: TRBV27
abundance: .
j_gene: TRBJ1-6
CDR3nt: TGTGCCAGCAGAATCCGGTACCGGGGTTATAATTCACCCCTCCACTTT
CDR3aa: CASRIRYRGYNSPLHF

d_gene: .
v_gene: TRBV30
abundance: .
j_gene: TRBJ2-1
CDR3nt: TGTGCCTGGAGTGCCCCCGTGACCGAAAGCTCCTACAATGAGCAGTTCTTC
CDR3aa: CAWSAPVTESSYNEQFF

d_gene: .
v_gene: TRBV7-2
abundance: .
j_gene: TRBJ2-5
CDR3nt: TGTGCCAGCAGCTTAGAACGGGGCCTCCCGTACTTC
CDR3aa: CASSLERGLPYF

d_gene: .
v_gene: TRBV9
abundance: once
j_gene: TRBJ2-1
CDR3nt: TGTGCCAGCAGCGCGCCGACGCTCGGGGCCAGCTCCTACAATGAGCAGTTCTTC
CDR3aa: CASSAPTLGASSYNEQFF

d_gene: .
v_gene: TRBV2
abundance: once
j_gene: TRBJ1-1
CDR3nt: TGTGCCAGCAGAAGAGAACAGGGTCGCACTGAAGCTTTCTTT
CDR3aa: CASRREQGRTEAFF

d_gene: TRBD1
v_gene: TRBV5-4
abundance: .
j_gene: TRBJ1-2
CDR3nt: TGTGCCAGCAGCACAGGGACAGTTGGTATTTATGGCTACACCTTC
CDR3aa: CASSTGTVGIYGYTF

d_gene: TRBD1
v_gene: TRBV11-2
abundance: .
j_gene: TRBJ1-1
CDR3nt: TGTGCCAGCAGCCGCTTTACAGGGGGCGAAGATGGAGCTTTCTTT
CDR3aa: CASSRFTGGEDGAFF

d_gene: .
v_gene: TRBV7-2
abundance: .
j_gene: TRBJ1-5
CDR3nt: TGTGCCAGCAGCTTAGATAGCAATCAGCCCCAGCATTTT
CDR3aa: CASSLDSNQPQHF

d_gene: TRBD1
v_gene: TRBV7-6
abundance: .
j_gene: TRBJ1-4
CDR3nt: TGTGCCAGCAGTCACCCTACAGGACAGGGGGGTGAAAAACTGTTTTTT
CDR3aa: CASSHPTGQGGEKLFF

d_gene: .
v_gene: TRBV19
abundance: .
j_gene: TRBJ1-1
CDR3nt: TGTGCCAGTAGTATTGACAGGCAGAACACTGAAGCTTTCTTT
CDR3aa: CASSIDRQNTEAFF

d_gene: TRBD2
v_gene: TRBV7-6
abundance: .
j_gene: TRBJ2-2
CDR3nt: TGTGCCAGCACGAGCGGGACGGCGAACACCGGGGAGCTGTTTTTT
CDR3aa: CASTSGTANTGELFF